This is a list of T cell receptor beta chains from one sample in a study of blood T cell dynamics during melanoma immunotherapy. The table came from immunoSEQ multiplex PCR; TCRdb's copy has only in-frame clones and leaves some out. There are fewer than 15,000 clones in the sample; around 86% occur only once, and around 5.3% lies in the top ten. The input for sequencing was blood, taken from a patient treated with checkpoint blockade. These receptors were taken from a human donor with melanoma. CDR3s include the opening cysteine and the closing phenylalanine or tryptophan. A D gene is named only where the DNA matches it firmly. Clone size is shown for a subset of rows, as once, few, many or a class of expanded clone.

CASTTGYTF,TGTGCCAGCACCACCGGCTACACCTTC,TRBJ1-2,.,TRBV9,.
CASSEAVKNTEAFF,TGTGCCAGCAGTGAAGCAGTCAAGAACACTGAAGCTTTCTTT,TRBJ1-1,.,TRBV6-1,.
CASGLGDEQFF,TGTGCTAGTGGTTTGGGGGATGAGCAGTTCTTC,TRBJ2-1,.,TRBV12-5,.
CASSQVLAVYNEQFF,TGTGCCAGCAGCCAAGTACTAGCGGTTTACAATGAGCAGTTCTTC,TRBJ2-1,.,TRBV4-2,TRBD2
CASSSPGPGETQYF,TGTGCCAGCAGCTCCCCCGGGCCGGGAGAGACCCAGTACTTC,TRBJ2-5,once,TRBV28,.
CASSSGAGFPGTNEQFF,TGTGCCAGCAGCTCAGGGGCCGGGTTTCCGGGTACAAATGAGCAGTTCTTC,TRBJ2-1,.,TRBV9,.
CASSLLWQGTYEQYF,TGTGCCAGCAGCTTGTTGTGGCAGGGAACCTACGAGCAGTACTTC,TRBJ2-7,.,TRBV7-9,.
CASTEIYGYTF,TGTGCCAGCACGGAGATCTATGGCTACACCTTC,TRBJ1-2,few,TRBV2,.
CSAAGHSTSEYTGELFF,TGCAGCGCCGCAGGCCATTCGACTAGCGAATACACCGGGGAGCTGTTTTTT,TRBJ2-2,few,TRBV29-1,TRBD2
CASSLGPRTWATDTQYF,TGTGCCAGCAGCTTAGGGCCCAGGACCTGGGCCACAGATACGCAGTATTTT,TRBJ2-3,.,TRBV7-9,.
CASSFTGGYEQYF,TGTGCCAGCAGTTTCACAGGGGGCTACGAGCAGTACTTC,TRBJ2-7,.,TRBV28,TRBD1
CASSQGLGAKSIQYF,TGCGCCAGCAGCCAGGGTCTAGGGGCCAAAAGCATTCAGTACTTC,TRBJ2-4,.,TRBV5-1,.
CASSLIGGYGYTF,TGTGCCAGCAGCTTAATTGGGGGGTATGGCTACACCTTC,TRBJ1-2,.,TRBV7-2,.
CACRGPLGDTQYF,TGTGCCTGTCGCGGACCGCTCGGGGATACGCAGTATTTT,TRBJ2-3,.,TRBV30,.
CASSRQGPYEQYF,TGTGCCAGCAGCAGACAGGGACCCTACGAGCAGTACTTC,TRBJ2-7,.,TRBV11-2,TRBD1
CASSPVPTGSSYNEQFF,TGTGCCAGCTCACCAGTTCCTACAGGGAGCTCCTACAATGAGCAGTTCTTC,TRBJ2-1,.,TRBV18,.
CASSYSVTVNTGELFF,TGTGCCAGCAGTTACTCGGTGACAGTCAACACCGGGGAGCTGTTTTTT,TRBJ2-2,.,TRBV6-5,.
CASSFSGGSRLRSYEQYF,TGCGCCAGCAGCTTTTCTGGGGGGTCAAGGTTGCGCTCCTACGAGCAGTACTTC,TRBJ2-7,.,TRBV5-1,.
CASLTAGGVNYNSPLHF,TGTGCCAGCCTCACCGCGGGGGGCGTCAACTATAATTCACCCCTCCACTTT,TRBJ1-6,.,TRBV28,.
CASRARGRTEAFF,TGTGCCAGCAGAGCCAGGGGGCGGACTGAAGCTTTCTTT,TRBJ1-1,.,TRBV19,TRBD1
CASSLGQGGVGQFF,TGTGCCAGCAGTTTGGGACAGGGGGGCGTTGGGCAGTTCTTC,TRBJ2-1,.,TRBV27,TRBD1
CASSQAPGSYEQYF,TGTGCCAGCAGCCAGGCCCCTGGATCCTACGAGCAGTACTTC,TRBJ2-7,.,TRBV4-2,.
CASSEPENTEAFF,TGTGCCAGCAGTGAACCAGAGAACACTGAAGCTTTCTTT,TRBJ1-1,.,TRBV25-1,.
CASRQRRESQQFF,TGTGCCAGCAGGCAACGGAGGGAGAGTCAGCAGTTCTTC,TRBJ2-1,.,TRBV27,.
CASSQGQGSTDTQYF,TGTGCCAGCAGCCAGGGACAGGGGAGCACAGATACGCAGTATTTT,TRBJ2-3,.,TRBV4-2,TRBD1
CASSLGGNRGGETQYF,TGTGCCAGCAGCTTAGGAGGGAACAGGGGGGGAGAGACCCAGTACTTC,TRBJ2-5,once,TRBV7-2,.
CASSKGLAGDGTDTQYF,TGCGCCAGCAGCAAGGGACTAGCGGGAGATGGCACAGATACGCAGTATTTT,TRBJ2-3,.,TRBV5-1,TRBD2
CASSLTYSSGNTIYF,TGTGCCAGCAGCCTAACATACTCCTCTGGAAACACCATATATTTT,TRBJ1-3,.,TRBV27,.
CASIAPERTGELFF,TGTGCCAGTATAGCCCCCGAGAGGACCGGGGAGCTGTTTTTT,TRBJ2-2,.,TRBV19,.
CASSLVGAGTDTQYF,TGTGCCAGCAGCCTCGTGGGGGCTGGGACAGATACGCAGTATTTT,TRBJ2-3,.,TRBV11-3,.
CASLGINLGYTF,TGTGCCAGCCTAGGGATCAATTTGGGCTACACCTTC,TRBJ1-2,.,TRBV28,.
CASSLDGGSGNTIYF,TGTGCCAGCAGCTTAGATGGCGGCTCTGGAAACACCATATATTTT,TRBJ1-3,.,TRBV7-9,.
CASSRDPVMLELFF,TGTGCCAGCAGTCGCGACCCAGTTATGCTGGAGCTGTTTTTT,TRBJ2-2,.,TRBV28,.
CAWSVWGSENTEAFF,TGTGCCTGGAGTGTCTGGGGATCCGAAAACACTGAAGCTTTCTTT,TRBJ1-1,.,TRBV30,.
CASSRTGGTYEQYF,TGTGCCAGTAGCAGGACAGGGGGTACCTACGAGCAGTACTTC,TRBJ2-7,.,TRBV19,TRBD1
CASSPGLAGGPYEQFF,TGTGCCAGCAGCCCGGGACTAGCGGGAGGGCCATATGAGCAGTTCTTC,TRBJ2-1,.,TRBV5-5,TRBD2
CASSPGSNEKLFF,TGTGCCAGCAGCCCGGGATCTAATGAAAAACTGTTTTTT,TRBJ1-4,.,TRBV7-9,.
CASSLGQGNEKLFF,TGTGCCAGCAGCTTGGGACAGGGGAATGAAAAACTGTTTTTT,TRBJ1-4,medium-sized,TRBV7-9,TRBD1
CASSLGASAYEQYF,TGTGCCAGCAGCTTAGGGGCTAGCGCCTACGAGCAGTACTTC,TRBJ2-7,.,TRBV7-6,.
CASSSGYDGYTF,TGTGCCAGCAGCTCAGGGTACGATGGCTACACCTTC,TRBJ1-2,few,TRBV7-2,.
CASSLHRGLGYNEQFF,TGTGCCAGCAGCTTACACAGGGGGCTTGGGTACAATGAGCAGTTCTTC,TRBJ2-1,.,TRBV7-9,TRBD1
CASSYSGQGFYGYTF,TGTGCCAGCAGTTACTCGGGACAGGGCTTCTATGGCTACACCTTC,TRBJ1-2,once,TRBV6-5,TRBD1
CASGLVGLAGEWKTGELFF,TGTGCTAGTGGTTTGGTAGGGCTAGCGGGAGAGTGGAAAACCGGGGAGCTGTTTTTT,TRBJ2-2,.,TRBV12-5,TRBD2
CATSKDRAGEQYF,TGTGCCACCAGCAAAGACAGGGCGGGCGAGCAGTACTTC,TRBJ2-7,.,TRBV15,TRBD1
CASSSDSAFGAEQYF,TGTGCCAGCAGCTCAGACAGCGCTTTTGGGGCCGAGCAGTACTTC,TRBJ2-7,once,TRBV11-2,.
CASSRGPPNTEAFF,TGTGCCAGCAGCCGGGGACCGCCGAACACTGAAGCTTTCTTT,TRBJ1-1,.,TRBV14,.
CASRAHPGGSYEQYF,TGTGCCAGCAGAGCTCACCCGGGGGGGTCCTACGAGCAGTACTTC,TRBJ2-7,.,TRBV7-3,TRBD2
CASSPRLAGDGEQFF,TGTGCCAGCAGCCCCCGACTAGCGGGAGATGGTGAGCAGTTCTTC,TRBJ2-1,once,TRBV6-5,TRBD2